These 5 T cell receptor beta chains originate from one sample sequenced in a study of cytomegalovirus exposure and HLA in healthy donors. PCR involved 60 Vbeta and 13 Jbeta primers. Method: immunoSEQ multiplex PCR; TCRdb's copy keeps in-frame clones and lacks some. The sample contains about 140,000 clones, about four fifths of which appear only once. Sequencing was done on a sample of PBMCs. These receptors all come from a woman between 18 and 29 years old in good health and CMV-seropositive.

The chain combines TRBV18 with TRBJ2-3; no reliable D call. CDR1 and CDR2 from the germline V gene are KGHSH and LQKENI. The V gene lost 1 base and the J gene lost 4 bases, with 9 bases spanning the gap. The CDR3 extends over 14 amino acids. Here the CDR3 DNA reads TGTGCCAGCTCACCACAACGAGTCGCAGATACGCAGTATTTT. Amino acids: CASSPQRVADTQYF.

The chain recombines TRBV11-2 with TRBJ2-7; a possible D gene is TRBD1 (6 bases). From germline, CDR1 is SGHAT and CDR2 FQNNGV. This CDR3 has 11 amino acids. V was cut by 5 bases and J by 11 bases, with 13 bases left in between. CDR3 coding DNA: TGTGCCAGCAGCGCCGACAGGTCCGAGTACTTC. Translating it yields CASSADRSEYF.

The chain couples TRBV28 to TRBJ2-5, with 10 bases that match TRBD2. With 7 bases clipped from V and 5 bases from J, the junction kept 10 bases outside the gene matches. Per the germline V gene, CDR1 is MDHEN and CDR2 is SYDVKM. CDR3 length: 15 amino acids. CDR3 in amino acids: CASKEERGGGETQYF. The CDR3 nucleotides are TGTGCCAGCAAGGAGGAGCGGGGGGGCGGGGAGACCCAGTACTTC.

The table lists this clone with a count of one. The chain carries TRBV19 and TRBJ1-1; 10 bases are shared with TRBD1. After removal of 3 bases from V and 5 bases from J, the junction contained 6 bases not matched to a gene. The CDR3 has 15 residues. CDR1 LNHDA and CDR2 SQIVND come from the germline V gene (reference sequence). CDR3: CASSIKTGGLTEAFF. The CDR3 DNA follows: TGTGCCAGTAGTATTAAGACAGGGGGCTTAACTGAAGCTTTCTTT. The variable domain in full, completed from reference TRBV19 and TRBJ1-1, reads DGGITQSPKYLFRKEGQNVTLSCEQNLNHDAMYWYRQDPGQGLRLIYYSQIVNDFQKGDIAEGYSVSREKKESFPLTVTSAQKNPTAFYLCASSIKTGGLTEAFFGQGTRLTVV.

This CDR3 reads CASAGGTSGDEQYF. CDR3 DNA: TGTGCCAGCGCAGGGGGGACTAGCGGGGACGAGCAGTACTTC. The J gene is TRBJ2-7, the V gene TRBV5-6; 13 bases line up with TRBD2. The CDR3 totals 14 residues. The germline V gene encodes CDR1 SGHDT and CDR2 YYEEEE. Trimming took 7 bases from V and 5 from J; bases not matched to a gene: 6.